The 26 T cell receptor beta chains below come from one sample, sequenced in a study of control samples from healthy donors and cancer patients. Only in-frame clones appear in the TCRdb table, and some are missing; sequencing was by immunoSEQ multiplex PCR. The sample holds under 70,000 clones, around 90% seen once. Sequenced input: blood. Receptors were obtained from a man in his fifties or sixties in good health.

V is TRBV16 and J is TRBJ2-2; D remains unclear. V lost 3 bases, J lost 6 bases, and 5 bases lay in between. The CDR3 runs 12 residues. Per the germline V gene, CDR1 is KGHSY and CDR2 is FQNENV. Here the CDR3 DNA reads TGTGCCAGCAGCCAGACCGCCGGGGAGCTGTTTTTT. Amino acid sequence: CASSQTAGELFF.

The rearrangement joins TRBV5-1 to TRBJ2-7; D remains ambiguous. Germline V gives CDR1 SGHRS, CDR2 YFSETQ. V lost 0 bases and J 3 bases, leaving 7 bases between the germline ends. The CDR3 loop spans 13 amino acids. The CDR3 bases are TGCGCCAGCAGCTTGGCCGACAACTACGAGCAGTACTTC. Its translation: CASSLADNYEQYF.

The chain links TRBV19 to TRBJ2-1; tentatively, D is TRBD1 (6 bases). V was cut by 3 bases and J by 8 bases, with 14 bases left in between. CDR3 length equals 14 residues. Germline V lookup: CDR1 LNHDA, CDR2 SQIVND (reference sequence). CDR3 in DNA: TGTGCCAGTAGTATGGTCGGACAGAGCGATGAGCAGTTCTTC. It translates to CASSMVGQSDEQFF.

The chain has TRBV7-6 and TRBJ1-2; D unclear. Germline V gene lookup returns CDR1 SGHVS and CDR2 FNYEAQ. V lost 2 bases to trimming and J lost 6 bases, with 22 bases between them. The CDR3 sequence is 17 residues long. The CDR3 DNA reads as TGTGCCAGCAGCTTATATTCCGGGTCAAAGGATTCTAATGGCTACACCTTC. Protein: CASSLYSGSKDSNGYTF.

The chain combines TRBV29-1 with TRBJ2-1, with TRBD2 as a possible D gene (6 bases). The CDR3 sequence is 14 residues long. Germline V gene data show CDR1 as SQVTM and CDR2 as ANQGSEA. V lost 3 bases and J lost 1, with 10 bases in between. The CDR3 DNA is TGCAGCGTTGATTCGGGGACTTCCTACAATGAGCAGTTCTTC. Translating it yields CSVDSGTSYNEQFF.

The chain links TRBV20-1 to TRBJ2-1, with 8 positions matching TRBD2. Germline CDR1 is DFQATT and CDR2 is SNEGSKA (reference sequence). This CDR3 is built from 15 residues. The V segment lost 3 bases and the J segment 6 bases; nucleotides outside the gene matches: 10. The CDR3 sequence: CSASIPGLGSNEQFF. DNA for the CDR3: TGCAGTGCTAGTATACCGGGACTAGGTTCCAATGAGCAGTTCTTC.

The gene calls are TRBV25-1 and TRBJ2-3; no clear D gene. V gave up 0 bases and J gave up 7 bases, with 2 bases separating them. This CDR3 contains 11 residues. CDR1 and CDR2 from the germline V gene are MGHDK and SYGVNS. DNA of the CDR3: TGTGCCAGCAGTGAATATCATACGCAGTATTTT. Its translation is CASSEYHTQYF.

This chain connects TRBV7-2 to TRBJ2-1; no clear D. This CDR3 comprises 13 residues. Looked up from germline, CDR1 is SGHTA and CDR2 is FQGNSA. Deletions cut 4 bases from V and 10 bases from J, with 14 bases between. This chain's CDR3 is CASSSNRRLEQFF. CDR3 in DNA: TGTGCCAGCAGCTCTAACAGACGATTGGAGCAGTTCTTC.

This clone was seen once. This chain joins TRBV6-6 and TRBJ2-1; unclear D gene. V was clipped by 0 bases and J by 14 bases, with 11 bases between them. The CDR3 consists of 12 residues. Germline V gene data show CDR1 as MNHNY and CDR2 as SVGAGI (reference sequence). The CDR3 is CASSYSAEQEFF. CDR3 DNA sequence: TGTGCCAGCAGTTACTCGGCTGAGCAAGAGTTCTTC.

This chain connects TRBV30 to TRBJ2-1, with 10 positions matching TRBD2. Germline CDR1 is GTSNPN and CDR2 is SVGIG (reference sequence). Unmatched junction bases numbered 3, after V lost 6 bases and J lost 4 bases. The CDR3 contains 13 residues. In DNA form, the CDR3 reads TGTGCCTGCATACTAGCGGGGTACAATGAGCAGTTCTTC. Encoded protein: CACILAGYNEQFF.

This clone has just a few counts. J is TRBJ1-1 and V is TRBV18; D might be TRBD1 (6 bases). Trimming took 5 bases from V and 5 from J, leaving 15 bases between them. This CDR3 has 14 amino acids. Per germline, CDR1 KGHSH and CDR2 LQKENI. The CDR3 bases are TGTGCCAGCTCATTTGGGGGGGGCGAGACTGAAGCTTTCTTT. Protein product: CASSFGGGETEAFF.

The genes are TRBV28 and TRBJ1-1; TRBD1 is a possible D gene (5 bases). The CDR3 length is 15 residues. Trimming removed 4 bases at V and 2 bases at J, with 14 bases between. CDR1 and CDR2 from the germline V gene are MDHEN and SYDVKM. Here the CDR3 DNA reads TGTGCCAGCAGTTCTCAGGGCAGCCAAAACACTGAAGCTTTCTTT. This encodes CASSSQGSQNTEAFF.

This chain joins TRBV28 and TRBJ2-4; D is uncertain. This CDR3 contains 14 residues. Trimming took 8 bases from V and 7 from J, leaving 18 bases between them. The germline V gene encodes CDR1 MDHEN and CDR2 SYDVKM. The CDR3: CASSRGDVNNIQYF. The CDR3 DNA reads TGTGCCAGCTCGCGCGGCGACGTTAATAACATTCAGTACTTC.

The chain employs TRBV11-2 and TRBJ1-1; D might be TRBD1 (5 bases). The length of the CDR3 is 13 residues. V was clipped by 5 bases and J by 2 bases, with 9 bases between them. The V gene's germline CDR1 is SGHAT and CDR2 FQNNGV. In nucleotides, the CDR3 is TGTGCCAGCAGCGTCAGGGAAAACACTGAAGCTTTCTTT. Translating it yields CASSVRENTEAFF.

The chain links TRBV19 to TRBJ1-6; D is perhaps TRBD1 (6 bases). Per germline, CDR1 LNHDA and CDR2 SQIVND (reference sequence). The CDR3 has 15 residues. Trimming shortened V by 5 bases and J by 3 bases, and 11 bases separated the two germline ends. The CDR3 coding sequence is TGTGCCAGTAGTGCGCAGGGACACTATAATTCACCCCTCCACTTT. This gives the protein CASSAQGHYNSPLHF.

V is TRBV5-1 and J is TRBJ2-1, with 11 bases identical to TRBD2. Germline loops: CDR1 SGHRS, CDR2 YFSETQ. Trimming cost V 2 bases and J 7 bases; bases outside gene matches: 5. CDR3 length equals 15 residues. The chain's CDR3 is CASSLLTSGSNEQFF. CDR3 sequence (DNA): TGCGCCAGCAGCTTACTTACTAGCGGGAGTAATGAGCAGTTCTTC.

The chain recombines TRBV4-3 with TRBJ2-3; the D gene is possibly TRBD2 (6 bases). The length of the CDR3 is 14 residues. CDR1 and CDR2 (germline): LGHNA, YSLEER. Trimming took off 0 bases at V and 3 bases at J, with 7 bases between the two ends. The CDR3 is CASSQDGRTDTQYF. In DNA form, the CDR3 reads TGCGCCAGCAGCCAAGATGGGAGGACAGATACGCAGTATTTT.

V gene TRBV19 combines with J gene TRBJ2-1, with D tentatively TRBD2 (5 bases). Germline CDR1 is LNHDA and CDR2 is SQIVND (reference sequence). This CDR3 has 13 residues. V was pared by 5 bases and J by 3 bases, with 8 bases between. The CDR3 loop is CASSSRDYNEQFF. CDR3 nucleotide sequence: TGTGCCAGTAGTTCTCGGGACTACAATGAGCAGTTCTTC. Full variable domain (outside the CDR3, taken from reference TRBV19 and TRBJ2-1): DGGITQSPKYLFRKEGQNVTLSCEQNLNHDAMYWYRQDPGQGLRLIYYSQIVNDFQKGDIAEGYSVSREKKESFPLTVTSAQKNPTAFYLCASSSRDYNEQFFGPGTRLTVL.

This sequence joins TRBV15 and TRBJ2-1; possibly TRBD2 for D (5 bases). The germline V gene has CDR1 LNHNV and CDR2 YYDKDF (reference sequence). The CDR3 extends over 13 amino acids. V was shortened by 8 bases and J by 1 base, with 9 bases between the two germline ends. CDR3 loop: CATEGFSYNEQFF. In DNA form, the CDR3 reads TGTGCCACCGAGGGCTTTTCCTACAATGAGCAGTTCTTC.

This clone was detected only once. V is TRBV28 and J is TRBJ1-6, with unresolved D. Per the germline V gene, CDR1 is MDHEN and CDR2 is SYDVKM. Trimming removed 6 bases from V and 7 bases from J, with 4 bases in between. There are 11 residues in the CDR3. The chain's CDR3 is CASRMNSPLHF. CDR3 in DNA: TGTGCCAGCAGGATGAATTCACCCCTCCACTTT.

The V and J genes are TRBV3-1 (or the pseudogene TRBV3-2) and TRBJ1-2, with a tentative D call TRBD1 (5 bases). Deletions cut 4 bases from V and 2 bases from J, with 20 bases between. Germline V lookup: CDR1 LGHDT, CDR2 YNNKEL (reference sequence). The CDR3 runs to 17 residues. The CDR3 loop is CASSLELGTDANYGYTF. DNA of the CDR3: TGTGCCAGCAGCCTAGAATTAGGGACGGATGCAAACTATGGCTACACCTTC.

The chain is built from TRBV5-1 and TRBJ1-1, with D maybe TRBD1 (5 bases). Germline V lookup: CDR1 SGHRS, CDR2 YFSETQ. This CDR3 is 14 amino acids long. V was shortened by 3 bases and J by 1 base, with 10 bases between the two germline ends. CDR3 nucleotide sequence: TGCGCCAGCAGCTACCAAGGACAGAACACTGAAGCTTTCTTT. Amino acid sequence: CASSYQGQNTEAFF.

V and J are TRBV4-3 and TRBJ1-4; TRBD1 might be the D (5 bases). Deletions cut 1 base from V and 14 bases from J, with 11 bases between. From germline, CDR1 is LGHNA and CDR2 YSLEER. The CDR3 contains 12 residues. The CDR3 here is CASSQGQQALFF. CDR3 coding DNA: TGCGCCAGCAGCCAAGGACAACAGGCCCTGTTTTTT.

The chain couples TRBV5-1 to TRBJ2-6; D is unresolved. Germline V gives CDR1 SGHRS, CDR2 YFSETQ. V shed 4 bases and J shed 2 bases, with 13 bases lying between them. This CDR3 is built from 16 residues. CDR3 coding DNA: TGCGCCAGCAGCGCTACGACACCTCCTGGGGCCAACGTCCTGACTTTC. Translated: CASSATTPPGANVLTF.

V gene TRBV5-6 combines with J gene TRBJ2-2; 9 bases fit TRBD2. Trimming cost V 0 bases and J 6 bases; bases outside gene matches: 6. In germline, CDR1 is SGHDT, CDR2 YYEEEE. This CDR3 spans 16 amino acids. CDR3 sequence (DNA): TGTGCCAGCAGCTTGGATAGCGGGAGATGGGCCGGGGAGCTGTTTTTT. It yields the protein CASSLDSGRWAGELFF.

The count of this clone is one. The V call is TRBV15, the J call TRBJ2-3; a possible D gene is TRBD2 (5 bases). This CDR3 is built from 15 residues. CDR1 and CDR2 from the germline V gene are LNHNV and YYDKDF (reference sequence). The V end was cut by 0 bases, the J end by 2 bases, with 9 bases between. In DNA, the CDR3 is TGTGCCACCAGCAGAGATCAACGGGACACAGATACGCAGTATTTT. It yields the protein CATSRDQRDTDTQYF.